Listed here are 3 T cell receptor beta chains from one sample, sequenced in a study of T cells expressing NK-cell markers. TCRdb re-called the 5' RACE reads and catalogs CDR3 proteins one per entry, DNA excluded. The table lists about 260,000 distinct CDR3 sequences, with about 0.39% in the top ten. The specimen sequenced was blood T cells: a sorted CD56 or NKG2C T cell subset, CD4+ or CD8+ T cells, or bulk PBMC T cells (not recorded which). These receptors were collected from a man aged 18 to 30 in good health.

The CDR3: CASSLILGSEQFF. The chain recombines TRBV7-6 with TRBJ2-1. CDR3 length: 13 amino acids. Germline V gene data show CDR1 as SGHVS and CDR2 as FNYEAQ. Full variable domain (remainder filled in from reference TRBV7-6 and TRBJ2-1): GAGVSQSPRYKVTKRGQDVALRCDPISGHVSLYWYRQALGQGPEFLTYFNYEAQQDKSGLPNDRFSAERPEGSISTLTIQRTEQRDSAMYRCASSLILGSEQFFGPGTRLTVL.

The V and J genes are TRBV12-3 or TRBV12-4 and TRBJ2-5. This CDR3 spans 14 amino acids. CDR3: CASSLQRSEETQYF.

The chain carries TRBV30 and TRBJ2-2; TCRdb gives TRBD2 as the D gene, but with no DNA this cannot be confirmed. The CDR3 spans 14 residues. Germline V gives CDR1 GTSNPN, CDR2 SVGIG (reference sequence). The CDR3 is CAWRRRENTGELFF.